This T cell receptor (beta chain) emerged from a study of CD8+CD57+ T cells in acquired aplastic anemia. For the study at large: CD4+ and CD8+ cells, once sorted, gave DNA averaging around 3.4 ug.

The sample holds many counts of this clonotype. Its specificity is not known. The authors sequenced patients whose flow cytometry had shown CD8+CD57+ cell expansion. The patients, all of them, had severe acquired aplastic anemia. No therapy had been given to the patients at the time of blood sampling. Template material for TCR beta VDJ and CDR3 profiling consisted of genomic DNA. In TCRdb, the reads were re-called with MiXCR into one record per CDR3 protein. The table shows 450,000 to 550,000 distinct CDR3 sequences, with around 30% occurring only once. Findings of the study overall: Both patients and controls carried the same twenty-nine CD8+ CDR3 sequences.

Sequenced: sorted CD4+, CD8+, or CD8+CD57+ T cells (not recorded which) from PBMCs. This clonotype was obtained from a human donor with aplastic anemia.

The CDR3 nucleotides read TGTGCCAGTAGTAGCGGGAGGCCGTACGAGCAGTACTTC. Residues: CASSSGRPYEQYF. V and J are TRBV19 and TRBJ2-7; 8 bases line up with TRBD2. This CDR3 contains 13 residues. Germline assignment: CDR1 LNHDA and CDR2 SQIVND (reference sequence). J gave up 4 bases and V 4 bases, and 3 bases lay outside the gene matches.